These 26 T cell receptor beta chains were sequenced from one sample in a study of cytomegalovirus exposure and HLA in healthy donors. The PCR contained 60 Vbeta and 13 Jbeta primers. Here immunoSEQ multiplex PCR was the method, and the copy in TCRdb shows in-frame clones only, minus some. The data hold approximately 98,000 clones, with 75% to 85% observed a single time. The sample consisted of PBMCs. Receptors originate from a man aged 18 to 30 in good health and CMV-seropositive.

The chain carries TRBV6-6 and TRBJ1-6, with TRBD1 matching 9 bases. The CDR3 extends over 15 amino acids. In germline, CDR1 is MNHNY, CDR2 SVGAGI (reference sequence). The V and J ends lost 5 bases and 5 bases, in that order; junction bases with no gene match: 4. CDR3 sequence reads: CASSGWDRDNSPLHF. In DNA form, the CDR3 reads TGTGCCAGCAGTGGATGGGACAGGGATAATTCACCCCTCCACTTT.

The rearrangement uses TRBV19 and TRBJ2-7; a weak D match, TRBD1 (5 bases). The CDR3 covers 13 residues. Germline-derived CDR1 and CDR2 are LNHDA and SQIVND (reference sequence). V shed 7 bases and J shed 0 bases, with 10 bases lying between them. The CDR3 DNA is TGTGCCAGTAAAGACAGTACCTCCTACGAGCAGTACTTC. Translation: CASKDSTSYEQYF.

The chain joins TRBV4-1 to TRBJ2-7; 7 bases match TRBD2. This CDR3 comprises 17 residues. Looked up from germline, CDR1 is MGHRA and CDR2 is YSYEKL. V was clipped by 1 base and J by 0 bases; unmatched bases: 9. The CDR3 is CASSQAKSGVSSYEQYF. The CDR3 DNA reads TGCGCCAGCAGCCAAGCTAAAAGCGGGGTTTCCTCCTACGAGCAGTACTTC.

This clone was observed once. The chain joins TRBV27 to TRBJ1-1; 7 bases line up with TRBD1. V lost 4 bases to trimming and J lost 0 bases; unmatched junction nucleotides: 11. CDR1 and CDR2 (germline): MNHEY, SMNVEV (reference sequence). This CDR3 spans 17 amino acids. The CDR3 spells CASSSRGQGVLNTEAFF. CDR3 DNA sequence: TGTGCCAGCAGTTCCCGGGGGCAGGGGGTTCTGAACACTGAAGCTTTCTTT.

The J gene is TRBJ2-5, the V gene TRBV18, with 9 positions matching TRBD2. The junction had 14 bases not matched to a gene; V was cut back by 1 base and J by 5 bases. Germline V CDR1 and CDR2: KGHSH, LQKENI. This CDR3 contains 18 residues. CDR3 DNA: TGTGCCAGCTCACCACTCCCGCGGGGGGGCCGAGGCGGGGAGACCCAGTACTTC. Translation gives CASSPLPRGGRGGETQYF. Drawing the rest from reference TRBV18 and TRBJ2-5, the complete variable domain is NAGVMQNPRHLVRRRGQEARLRCSPMKGHSHVYWYRQLPEEGLKFMVYLQKENIIDESGMPKERFSAEFPKEGPSILRIQQVVRGDSAAYFCASSPLPRGGRGGETQYFGPGTRLLVL.

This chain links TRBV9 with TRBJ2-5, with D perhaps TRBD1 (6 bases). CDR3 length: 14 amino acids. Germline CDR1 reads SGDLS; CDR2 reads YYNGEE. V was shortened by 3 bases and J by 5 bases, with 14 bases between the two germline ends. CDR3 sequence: CASSALQGTETQYF. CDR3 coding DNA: TGTGCCAGCAGCGCCCTACAGGGAACGGAGACCCAGTACTTC.

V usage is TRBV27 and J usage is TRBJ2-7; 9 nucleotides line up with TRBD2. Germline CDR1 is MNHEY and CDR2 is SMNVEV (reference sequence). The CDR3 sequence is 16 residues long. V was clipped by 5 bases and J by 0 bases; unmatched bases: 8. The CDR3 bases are TGTGCCAGCAGTACCCCGAGCGGGGGGCCCTCCTACGAGCAGTACTTC. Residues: CASSTPSGGPSYEQYF.

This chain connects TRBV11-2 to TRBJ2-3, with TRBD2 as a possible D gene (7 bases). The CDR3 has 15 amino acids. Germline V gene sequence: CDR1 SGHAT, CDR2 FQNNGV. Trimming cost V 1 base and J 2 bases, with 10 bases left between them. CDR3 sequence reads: CASSLGRGPTDTQYF. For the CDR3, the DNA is TGTGCCAGCAGCTTAGGGCGGGGGCCCACAGATACGCAGTATTTT.

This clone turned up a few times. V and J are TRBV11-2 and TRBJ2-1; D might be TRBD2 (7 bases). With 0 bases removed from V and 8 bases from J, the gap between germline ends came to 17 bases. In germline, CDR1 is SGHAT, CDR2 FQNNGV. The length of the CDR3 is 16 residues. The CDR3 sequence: CASSLEAGAKIHEQFF. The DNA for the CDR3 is TGTGCCAGCAGCTTAGAGGCGGGGGCAAAGATCCATGAGCAGTTCTTC.

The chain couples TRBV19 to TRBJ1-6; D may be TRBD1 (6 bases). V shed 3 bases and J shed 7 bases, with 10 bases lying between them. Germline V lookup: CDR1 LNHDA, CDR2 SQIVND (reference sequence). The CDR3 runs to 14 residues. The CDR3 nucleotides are TGTGCCAGTAGTATTCACAGGGAAAATTCACCCCTCCACTTT. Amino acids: CASSIHRENSPLHF.

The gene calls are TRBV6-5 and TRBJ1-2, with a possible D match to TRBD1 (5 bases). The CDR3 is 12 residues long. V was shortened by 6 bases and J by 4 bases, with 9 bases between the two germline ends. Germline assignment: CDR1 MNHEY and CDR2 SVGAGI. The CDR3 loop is CASRRDGYGYTF. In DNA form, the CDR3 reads TGTGCCAGCAGGCGGGACGGCTATGGCTACACCTTC.

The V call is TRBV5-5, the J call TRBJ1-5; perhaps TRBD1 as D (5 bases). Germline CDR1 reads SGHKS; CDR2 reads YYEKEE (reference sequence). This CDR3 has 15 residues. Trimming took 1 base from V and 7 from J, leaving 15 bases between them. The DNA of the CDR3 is TGTGCCAGCAGCTTGTGGCAGGGCTCGGGCCAGCCCCAGCATTTT. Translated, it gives CASSLWQGSGQPQHF.

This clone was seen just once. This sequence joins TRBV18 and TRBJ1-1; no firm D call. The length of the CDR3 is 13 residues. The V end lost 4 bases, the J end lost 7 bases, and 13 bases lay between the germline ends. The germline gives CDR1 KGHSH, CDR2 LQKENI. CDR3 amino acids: CASSLMAGDEAFF. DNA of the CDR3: TGTGCCAGCTCACTTATGGCCGGGGATGAAGCTTTCTTT. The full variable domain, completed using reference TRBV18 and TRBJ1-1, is NAGVMQNPRHLVRRRGQEARLRCSPMKGHSHVYWYRQLPEEGLKFMVYLQKENIIDESGMPKERFSAEFPKEGPSILRIQQVVRGDSAAYFCASSLMAGDEAFFGQGTRLTVV.

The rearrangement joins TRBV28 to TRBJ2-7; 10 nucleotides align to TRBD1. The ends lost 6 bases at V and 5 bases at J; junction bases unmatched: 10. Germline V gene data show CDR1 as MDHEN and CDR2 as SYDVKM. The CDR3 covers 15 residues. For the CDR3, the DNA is TGTGCCAGCAGACTCCGGGACAGGGGCATCCACGAGCAGTACTTC. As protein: CASRLRDRGIHEQYF.

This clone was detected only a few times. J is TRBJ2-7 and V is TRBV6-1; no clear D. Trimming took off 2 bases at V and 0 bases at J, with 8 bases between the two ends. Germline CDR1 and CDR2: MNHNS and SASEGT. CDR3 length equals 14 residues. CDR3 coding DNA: TGTGCCAGCAGTGAACCCGGAGCCTCCTACGAGCAGTACTTC. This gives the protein CASSEPGASYEQYF.

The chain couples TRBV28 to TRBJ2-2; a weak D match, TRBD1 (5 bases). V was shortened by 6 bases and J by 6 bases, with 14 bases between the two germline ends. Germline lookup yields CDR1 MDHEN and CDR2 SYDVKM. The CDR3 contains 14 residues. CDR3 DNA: TGTGCCAGCAGAATCCGACAAGGGGCCGGGGAGCTGTTTTTT. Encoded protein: CASRIRQGAGELFF.

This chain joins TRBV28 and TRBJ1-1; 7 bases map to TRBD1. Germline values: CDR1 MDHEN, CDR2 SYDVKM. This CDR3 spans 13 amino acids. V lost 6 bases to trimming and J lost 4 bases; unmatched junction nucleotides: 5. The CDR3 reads CASSRQGFTEAFF. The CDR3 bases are TGTGCCAGCAGCCGACAGGGTTTCACTGAAGCTTTCTTT.

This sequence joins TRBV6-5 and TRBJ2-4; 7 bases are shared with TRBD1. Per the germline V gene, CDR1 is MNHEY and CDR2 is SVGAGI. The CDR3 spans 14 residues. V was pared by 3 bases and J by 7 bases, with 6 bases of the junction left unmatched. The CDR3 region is CASSYLRDSNIQYF. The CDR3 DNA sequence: TGTGCCAGCAGTTATCTCCGGGACAGCAACATTCAGTACTTC.

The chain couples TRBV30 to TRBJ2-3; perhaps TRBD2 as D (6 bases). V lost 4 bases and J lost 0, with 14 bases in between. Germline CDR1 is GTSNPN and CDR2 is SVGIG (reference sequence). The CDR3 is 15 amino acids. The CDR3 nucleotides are TGTGCCTGGAATTTCATGCTAGCGAGCACAGATACGCAGTATTTT. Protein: CAWNFMLASTDTQYF. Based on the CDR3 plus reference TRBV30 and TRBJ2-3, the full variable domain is SQTIHQWPATLVQPVGSPLSLECTVEGTSNPNLYWYRQAAGRGLQLLFYSVGIGQISSEVPQNLSASRPQDRQFILSSKKLLLSDSGFYLCAWNFMLASTDTQYFGPGTRLTVL.

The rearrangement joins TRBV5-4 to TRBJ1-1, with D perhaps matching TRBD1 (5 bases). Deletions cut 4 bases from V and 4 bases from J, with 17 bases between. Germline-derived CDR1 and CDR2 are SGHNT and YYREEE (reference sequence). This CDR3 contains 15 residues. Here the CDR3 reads CASSAGGRGGTEAFF. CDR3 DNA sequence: TGTGCCAGCAGCGCGGGGGGTAGGGGAGGCACTGAAGCTTTCTTT.

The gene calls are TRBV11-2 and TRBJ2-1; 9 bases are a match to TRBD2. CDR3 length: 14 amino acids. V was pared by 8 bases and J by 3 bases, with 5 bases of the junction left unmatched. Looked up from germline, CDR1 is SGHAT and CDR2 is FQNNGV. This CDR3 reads CASFASGDYNEQFF. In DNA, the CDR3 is TGTGCCAGCTTTGCTAGCGGGGACTACAATGAGCAGTTCTTC.

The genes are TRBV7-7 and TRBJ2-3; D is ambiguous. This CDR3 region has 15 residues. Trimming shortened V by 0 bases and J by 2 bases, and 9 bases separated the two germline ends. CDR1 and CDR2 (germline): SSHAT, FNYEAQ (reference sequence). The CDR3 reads CASSLAESPTDTQYF. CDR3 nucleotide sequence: TGTGCCAGCAGCTTAGCCGAGAGTCCCACAGATACGCAGTATTTT.

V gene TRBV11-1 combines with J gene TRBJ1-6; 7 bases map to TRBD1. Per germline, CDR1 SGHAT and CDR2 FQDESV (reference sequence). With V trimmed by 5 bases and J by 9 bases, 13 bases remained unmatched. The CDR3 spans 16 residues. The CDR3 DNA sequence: TGTGCCAGCAGCGAAGCAGGGGGTGCGTCTAGTTCACCCCTCCACTTT. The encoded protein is CASSEAGGASSSPLHF.

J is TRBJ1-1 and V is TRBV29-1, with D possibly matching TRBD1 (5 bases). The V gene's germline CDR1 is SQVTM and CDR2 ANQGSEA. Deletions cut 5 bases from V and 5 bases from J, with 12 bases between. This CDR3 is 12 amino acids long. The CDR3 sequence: CSVLYGGTEAFF. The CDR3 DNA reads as TGCAGCGTTCTGTACGGGGGGACTGAAGCTTTCTTT.

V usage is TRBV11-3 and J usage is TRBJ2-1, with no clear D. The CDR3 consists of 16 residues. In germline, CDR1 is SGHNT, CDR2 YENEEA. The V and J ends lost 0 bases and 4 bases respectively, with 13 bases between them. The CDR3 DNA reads TGTGCCAGCAGCTTAGACGCAGCCTCGGGTTACAATGAGCAGTTCTTC. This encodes CASSLDAASGYNEQFF.

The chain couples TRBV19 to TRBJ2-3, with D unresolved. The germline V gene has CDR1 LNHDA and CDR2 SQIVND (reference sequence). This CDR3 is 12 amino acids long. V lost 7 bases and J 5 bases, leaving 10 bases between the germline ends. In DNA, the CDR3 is TGTGCCAGTACCCTTACGGGAGATACGCAGTATTTT. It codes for CASTLTGDTQYF.